This T cell receptor (beta chain) was found in a study of blood T cells in healthy people across ages (dated by TCRdb to between 2015 and 2016). Describing the broader study: Template switching captured roughly one uniquely barcoded TCR beta cDNA molecule per two T cells in model experiments. The study measured age-related changes in TCR beta repertoire diversity using deep sequencing normalized with unique cDNA molecular identifiers. Four age groups were formed from the donors: young (average 16 years), middle-aged (approximately 39), aged (approximately 60) and long-lived (more than 75). Using the same blood draw, the study looked at two additional independent replicas of 1 million unique cDNA reads for two donors, one aged 18 to 30 and the other aged 80 or older. Study-level results and caveats: Estimates of total diversity based on one million sequenced T cells were regarded as lower bounds and as underestimates. Observed TCR beta diversity correlated strongly with the percentage of naive T cells measured by flow cytometry. Because donor CMV infection status was unknown, age-related changes in expanded clonotypes were potentially confounded. Observed TCR beta diversity per million T cells fell roughly linearly with age, and a significant reduction was already apparent by age approximately 40. Since profiling was done on bulk unsorted PBMCs, naive and antigen-experienced compartments could not be conclusively compared. Compared with the aged group, more naive CD4+ T cells, fewer expanded clones and increased TCR diversity were shown by the long-lived group, suggesting age selection.

To prepare the library, 5' RACE was applied. The sequencer listed for this sample is Illumina HiSeq 2500. The second PCR ran for about 7 to 11 cycles and used a J-beta primer mix along with a sample-barcoded 5' primer. A template-switch 5' adaptor carrying 12 random nucleotides introduced a unique molecular identifier onto each TCR beta cDNA molecule. Each sample yielded at least 2.5 million CDR3-containing paired-end reads. First-strand cDNA was synthesized from all RNA with the Mint cDNA synthesis kit, primed by a TRBC-specific oligonucleotide. All cDNA was treated with uracil-DNA glycosylase and then went through a first 18-cycle PCR with the universal primers M1SS and BC2_uni_R. The published analysis was carried out like this. For normalization, 1 million high-quality reads were randomly selected from each sample, with every read carrying a distinct molecular identifier. Instead of being binned into consensus sequences, reads that shared molecular identifiers were thrown out. CDR3 identification, clonotype clustering and error correction used MiTCR with a Q25 quality threshold and the strictest error-elimination algorithm. A nonparametric unseen species model using Euler transformation provided a lower-bound estimate of total TCR beta diversity. Through fastp at Q25 and MiXCR, TCRdb rebuilt clones from the public reads, retaining in-frame beta chains. Each CDR3 protein appears once, grouped with its most common genes and DNA. The V and J calls were not made by the authors but by TCRdb's processing. Counted in this sample were 700,000 to 900,000 distinct CDR3 sequences; around 24% of them appeared once. The ten largest clones take up about 3% of the sample.

Systemically healthy Caucasian individuals from Russia, approximately 39 in total and aged about 6 to 100 years, were included as donors. About 10 milliliters of peripheral blood were collected from each donor into EDTA-treated Vacutainer tubes. Ficoll-Paque density-gradient centrifugation was used to isolate PBMCs, with at least 6.5 million per sample. Total RNA, at least 6 micrograms per sample, was extracted from PBMCs with Trizol reagent. The percentages of naive CD45RAhigh/CD27high T cells were determined by flow cytometry on a PBMC aliquot from every donor. CDR1 and CDR2, looked up from the germline V gene (reference sequence), are DFQATT and SNEGSKA. The CDR3 contains 16 residues, cysteine and phenylalanine counted. Left in the record is the CDR3 DNA by itself, 48 bases read in frame from the first base. This clonotype showed up just a few times. Its antigen remains unidentified. Per-nucleotide qualities are absent, and no much larger clonotype sits a single base away.

These data were also filed under a second study, of T cells of mothers and their children. The second study reports: The donors were nine systemically healthy Caucasian individuals, made up of three mothers and their six children. cDNA synthesis consumed the entire amount of extracted RNA, loaded at 1.5 ug RNA in each 15 ul reaction. In the second PCR, the M1S primer introduced both the sample barcodes and 2-4 random nucleotides. Each mother yielded over 8.5 million TCR beta CDR3 reads and each child 2.5 million to 3 million reads. Thymic selection shapes the output of TCR recombination in a similar way in related and unrelated pairs, and inherited differences have a minor effect. Normalized repertoire overlap was always slightly but never significantly higher in related than unrelated mother-child pairs. No persistent microchimeric T cell clones were detected, at a sensitivity of 90 to 100 clones per million clonotypes. To look for features that set related mother-child pairs apart from unrelated individuals, the researchers ran deep NGS to compare the TCR beta repertoires of mothers and children. Mothers averaged roughly 40 +/- 4 years of age and children averaged about 10 +/- 4 years. After adapter ligation with NEBNext reagents, the libraries were sequenced on Illumina HiSeq 2000 with 100+100 nt paired-end reads. To prevent cross-contamination, the mother and child libraries were prepared a month apart and were sequenced in separate runs. Between about 500,000 and 2,100,000 distinct TCR beta clonotypes were identified per donor. Naive TCR beta clonotypes were estimated from low-frequency clonotypes matched to each donor's FACS-determined naive share, without sorting.

The chain is made from TRBV20-1 and TRBJ2-7, with 12 bases in between that match TRBD2. The DNA end is more similar to TRBJ2-5, so the J call may be wrong. The sequence was obtained from a boy aged 10-17 years in good health. The sequencing sample was made of blood. The DNA reads TGCAGTGCTAGTAGGGCTAGCGGGGGGGTACGGGAGACCCAGTACTTC. This sequence encodes CSASRASGGVRETQYF.